This passage covers 18 T cell receptor beta chains from one sample sequenced in a study of early T cells in non-severe SARS-CoV-2 infection. Using its own MiXCR run on the 5' RACE reads, TCRdb lists one record per CDR3 protein. The table lists about 38,000 distinct CDR3 sequences, under 5% of them singletons. The sequencing sample was made of whole blood. These TCRs come from an adult who was a healthcare worker with PCR-confirmed SARS-CoV-2 infection or an uninfected control (not recorded which).

This clonotype was counted many times. V and J are TRBV20-1 and TRBJ2-4; TRBD1 matches at 7 bases. V was clipped by 6 bases and J by 11 bases; unmatched bases: 7. Germline V gene lookup returns CDR1 DFQATT and CDR2 SNEGSKA (reference sequence). The CDR3 loop spans 11 amino acids. The CDR3 sequence: CSASGQALQYF. CDR3 in DNA: TGCAGTGCCTCCGGACAGGCTCTTCAGTACTTC.

This clonotype has a count of ten or more. The chain has TRBV6-2 or TRBV6-3 and TRBJ1-2; maybe TRBD1 (6 bases). Between the trimmed V and J ends, which lost 7 bases and 6 bases, there was a span of 18 bases. Germline CDR1 and CDR2: MNHEY and SVGEGT. The CDR3 loop spans 14 amino acids. CDR3 residues: CASTKRGHSDGYTF. For the CDR3, the DNA is TGTGCCAGCACCAAGAGGGGACACTCGGATGGCTACACCTTC.

This clonotype has ten or more counts. The chain links TRBV7-9 to TRBJ2-1; 7 positions match TRBD2. Germline assignment: CDR1 SEHNR and CDR2 FQNEAQ (reference sequence). The CDR3 contains 16 residues. Trimming removed 3 bases from V and 1 base from J; junction bases left unmatched: 6. The DNA of the CDR3 is TGTGCCAGCAGCTTGGGGCGGGGAGGGTCCTACAATGAGCAGTTCTTC. It yields the protein CASSLGRGGSYNEQFF.

This clonotype was detected many times. The gene calls are TRBV12-3 or TRBV12-4 and TRBJ1-5, with D unclear. The CDR3 covers 12 residues. With 4 bases removed from V and 4 bases from J, the gap between germline ends came to 5 bases. The CDR3 bases are TGTGCCAGCAGTTGGGCAAATCAGCCCCAGCATTTT. This encodes CASSWANQPQHF.

At least ten counts were recorded for this clonotype. This rearrangement joins TRBV7-9 to TRBJ2-3; D is ambiguous. The CDR3 runs 17 residues. V lost 5 bases, J lost 1 base, and 19 bases lay in between. The germline CDR1 and CDR2 sequences are SEHNR and FQNEAQ (reference sequence). The chain's CDR3 is CASSPQGTRRGTDTQYF. The CDR3 DNA reads TGTGCCAGCAGCCCCCAAGGCACAAGGCGCGGCACAGATACGCAGTATTTT.

This clonotype has only a few counts. The V and J genes are TRBV20-1 and TRBJ2-1, with TRBD2 identical over 10 bases. CDR1 is DFQATT and CDR2 is SNEGSKA in the germline V gene (reference sequence). The V gene end was trimmed by 6 bases and the J gene end by 6 bases; junction bases not matched to a gene: 5. This CDR3 is built from 13 residues. The CDR3 DNA is TGCAGTGCCAGCGGGGGGGCCGCCAATGAGCAGTTCTTC. Protein: CSASGGAANEQFF.

In its sample, this clonotype was seen many times. The chain combines TRBV5-1 with TRBJ1-6, with 9 bases aligning to TRBD1. The germline CDR1 and CDR2 sequences are SGHRS and YFSETQ. The CDR3 is 13 residues long. V shed 7 bases, J shed 10 bases, and the junction held 6 bases outside the gene matches. The CDR3 sequence is CASQGQGISPLHF. The CDR3 DNA is TGCGCCAGCCAAGGACAGGGGATATCACCCCTCCACTTT.

This clonotype was recorded many times. CDR3: CASSPGSLGEQYF. The CDR3 nucleotides read TGTGCCAGCAGTCCTGGGTCCTTGGGCGAGCAGTACTTC. The V gene is TRBV27, the J gene TRBJ2-7; D uncertain. CDR1 is MNHEY, CDR2 SMNVEV, per germline (reference sequence). This CDR3 comprises 13 residues. V was trimmed by 5 bases and J by 6 bases, leaving 14 bases between them.

The chain uses TRBV5-1 and TRBJ1-6; D is unresolved. The CDR3 length is 15 residues. Trimming took 5 bases from V and 7 from J, leaving 16 bases between them. Germline V gene data show CDR1 as SGHRS and CDR2 as YFSETQ. The CDR3 bases are TGCGCCAGCAGGGCGGGAAGCACCCCCAATTCACCCCTCCACTTT. Its translation: CASRAGSTPNSPLHF.

This clonotype was observed many times. The chain carries TRBV12-3 or TRBV12-4 and TRBJ1-1; D is undetermined. The CDR3 runs to 13 residues. Trimming removed 5 bases from V and 0 bases from J, with 7 bases in between. CDR3 protein: CASSRLMNTEAFF. The CDR3 DNA sequence: TGTGCCAGCAGTCGACTTATGAACACTGAAGCTTTCTTT.

This clonotype was seen ten or more times. This chain uses TRBV12-3 or TRBV12-4 with TRBJ1-1; no clear D gene. V was cut by 6 bases and J by 5 bases, with 16 bases left in between. This CDR3 is built from 14 residues. The CDR3 nucleotides read TGTGCCAGCAGGTTGCTCCGCACACGGACTGAAGCTTTCTTT. Protein: CASRLLRTRTEAFF.

This clonotype was detected ten times or more. CDR3 nucleotides: TGTGCCAGCAGCCCCCTCAAGAGGAACACTGAAGCTTTCTTT. It specifies CASSPLKRNTEAFF. The V and J genes are TRBV3-2 and TRBJ1-1. TRBV3-2 is reported as a pseudogene. CDR3 size: 14 residues.

This clonotype was counted many times. The chain links TRBV5-4 to TRBJ1-4; 7 positions match TRBD1. CDR3 length equals 15 residues. Trimming cost V 5 bases and J 7 bases; bases outside gene matches: 11. From germline, CDR1 is SGHNT and CDR2 YYREEE (reference sequence). The CDR3 here is CASSFKTGRSEKLFF. Written as DNA, the CDR3 is TGTGCCAGCAGTTTTAAGACAGGGAGGAGTGAAAAACTGTTTTTT. Full variable domain (outside the CDR3, taken from reference TRBV5-4 and TRBJ1-4): ETGVTQSPTHLIKTRGQQVTLRCSSQSGHNTVSWYQQALGQGPQFIFQYYREEENGRGNFPPRFSGLQFPNYSSELNVNALELDDSALYLCASSFKTGRSEKLFFGSGTQLSVL.

This clonotype was observed a few times. This chain joins TRBV12-3 or TRBV12-4 and TRBJ2-1; D possibly corresponds to TRBD2 (6 bases). CDR3 length: 13 residues. V shed 8 bases and J shed 5 bases, with 13 bases lying between them. CDR3 nucleotide sequence: TGTGCCAGCGGGACTTTGGGGAACAATGAGCAGTTCTTC. Translated, it gives CASGTLGNNEQFF.

This clonotype was seen a few times. V usage is TRBV20-1 and J usage is TRBJ1-4; D uncertain. CDR1 is DFQATT, CDR2 SNEGSKA, per germline (reference sequence). The CDR3 consists of 13 residues. The V end lost 3 bases, the J end lost 4 bases, and 9 bases lay between the germline ends. The CDR3: CSASGTVNEKLFF. In nucleotides, the CDR3 is TGCAGTGCTAGCGGCACAGTTAATGAAAAACTGTTTTTT.

This clonotype was recorded many times. This chain uses TRBV30 with TRBJ1-3; no clear D gene. Trimming took off 7 bases at V and 2 bases at J, with 21 bases between the two ends. This CDR3 is built from 16 residues. CDR1 is GTSNPN, CDR2 SVGIG, per germline (reference sequence). DNA of the CDR3: TGTGCCTCCCAACAAGGAGACTTTCGGGCTGGAAACACCATATATTTT. Its translation is CASQQGDFRAGNTIYF.

This clonotype was picked up many times. The rearrangement joins TRBV27 to TRBJ2-3; 9 bases line up with TRBD2. V lost 6 bases to trimming and J lost 5 bases; unmatched junction nucleotides: 9. The CDR3 loop spans 15 amino acids. Germline values: CDR1 MNHEY, CDR2 SMNVEV (reference sequence). The CDR3 nucleotides are TGTGCCAGCAGGGGCGGGGGGGCCTTGGGAGATACGCAGTATTTT. As protein: CASRGGGALGDTQYF.

This clonotype appeared many times. J is TRBJ1-2 and V is TRBV6-1; 7 nucleotides agree with TRBD1. The CDR3 runs 15 residues. V dropped 3 bases and J dropped 0; count of bases not matched to a gene: 4. Germline values: CDR1 MNHNS, CDR2 SASEGT. The CDR3 coding sequence is TGTGCCAGCAGTGACTACAGGGGAGCTAACTATGGCTACACCTTC. Residues: CASSDYRGANYGYTF.